The 16 T cell receptor beta chains listed next were all sequenced from one sample in a study of blood T cell repertoires in COVID-19. Data came from immunoSEQ multiplex PCR; TCRdb stores just in-frame clones and leaves some out. The profile covers 100,000 to 150,000 clones, with over 75% appearing a single time and 27% taken by the ten largest. The sequencing input was peripheral blood. Source of these receptors: a woman older than 75 with acute or convalescent COVID-19.

The genes are TRBV9 and TRBJ2-5; D uncertain. The V and J ends lost 0 bases and 4 bases respectively, with 10 bases between them. The CDR3 is 14 residues long. Germline V CDR1 and CDR2: SGDLS, YYNGEE. In DNA form, the CDR3 reads TGTGCCAGCAGCGTAGGGAACTATATAGAGACCCAGTACTTC. The encoded protein is CASSVGNYIETQYF.

V is TRBV2 and J is TRBJ1-1; TRBD1 might be the D (6 bases). CDR3 length: 15 amino acids. V dropped 3 bases and J dropped 8 bases, with 19 bases sitting between them. Germline CDR1 SNHLY, CDR2 FYNNEI. The CDR3 here is CASSDPSSTGWEAFF. Written as DNA, the CDR3 is TGTGCCAGCAGTGACCCCAGCTCCACAGGGTGGGAAGCTTTCTTT.

J is TRBJ1-1 and V is TRBV2; 7 nucleotides match TRBD1. This CDR3 has 15 residues. Losses at the gene ends were 9 bases for V and 1 base for J; bases not matched to a gene: 11. Germline assignment: CDR1 SNHLY and CDR2 FYNNEI. CDR3 DNA: TGTGCCAGACTTCCAGGGGGTTACAGGAACACTGAAGCTTTCTTT. Translating gives CARLPGGYRNTEAFF.

The genes are TRBV5-1 and TRBJ1-3; D remains ambiguous. Germline CDR1 reads SGHRS; CDR2 reads YFSETQ. V was pared by 0 bases and J by 0 bases, with 7 bases between. This CDR3 has 15 residues. In DNA, the CDR3 is TGCGCCAGCAGCTTGGGGGAGAGCTCTGGAAACACCATATATTTT. This codes for CASSLGESSGNTIYF. Filled out from reference TRBV5-1 and TRBJ1-3, the complete variable domain reads KAGVTQTPRYLIKTRGQQVTLSCSPISGHRSVSWYQQTPGQGLQFLFEYFSETQRNKGNFPGRFSGRQFSNSRSEMNVSTLELGDSALYLCASSLGESSGNTIYFGEGSWLTVV.

This sequence joins TRBV25-1 and TRBJ1-1, with no clear D. The length of the CDR3 is 12 residues. V lost 6 bases to trimming and J lost 0 bases, with 5 bases between them. Per the germline V gene, CDR1 is MGHDK and CDR2 is SYGVNS. CDR3 sequence (DNA): TGTGCCAGCAGCCTTATGAACACTGAAGCTTTCTTT. Its translation is CASSLMNTEAFF.

This clone showed up just once. This sequence joins TRBV4-2 and TRBJ2-2, with D possibly being TRBD2 (6 bases). The germline CDR1 and CDR2 sequences are LGHNA and YNFKEQ. The V end was cut by 2 bases, the J end by 3 bases, with 13 bases between. There are 16 residues in the CDR3. The CDR3 sequence is CASSQNSGRYTGELFF. CDR3 DNA: TGTGCCAGCAGCCAAAATAGCGGAAGGTACACCGGGGAGCTGTTTTTT.

The rearrangement joins TRBV7-9 to TRBJ1-6; 10 positions agree with TRBD1. Unmatched junction bases numbered 11, after V lost 5 bases and J lost 10 bases. Per germline, CDR1 SEHNR and CDR2 FQNEAQ (reference sequence). CDR3 length: 16 amino acids. CDR3 in DNA: TGTGCCAGCAGCGTTTACCGGGACAGGGGTGAGTCACCCCTCCACTTT. This sequence encodes CASSVYRDRGESPLHF.

The V call is TRBV5-1, the J call TRBJ1-4; D may be TRBD1 (5 bases). The V end was cut by 4 bases, the J end by 8 bases, with 15 bases between. Germline assignment: CDR1 SGHRS and CDR2 YFSETQ. The CDR3 has 14 amino acids. CDR3 DNA sequence: TGCGCCAGCAGCACAGTACCGGGGGACGAAAAACTGTTTTTT. Its translation: CASSTVPGDEKLFF.

The V gene is TRBV7-9, the J gene TRBJ1-1; D gene uncertain. CDR3 length: 16 amino acids. The germline gives CDR1 SEHNR, CDR2 FQNEAQ (reference sequence). V gave up 5 bases and J gave up 0 bases, with 16 bases separating them. CDR3 in DNA: TGTGCCAGCAGCCGGGGTCGAAGCTCAGTGAACACTGAAGCTTTCTTT. Protein product: CASSRGRSSVNTEAFF.

This clone was counted a single time. The chain links TRBV6-5 to TRBJ1-2; possible D gene TRBD1, 5 bases. Germline values: CDR1 MNHEY, CDR2 SVGAGI. The CDR3 totals 10 residues. The ends were cut back, 10 bases at V and 4 bases at J, with 7 bases in the middle. CDR3 sequence reads: CATGSYGYTF. Here the CDR3 DNA reads TGTGCCACAGGGTCCTATGGCTACACCTTC.

The V call is TRBV7-6, the J call TRBJ1-1, with a weak D call TRBD1 (6 bases). The CDR3 totals 14 residues. V was trimmed by 1 base and J by 5 bases, leaving 11 bases between them. From germline, CDR1 is SGHVS and CDR2 FNYEAQ. For the CDR3, the DNA is TGTGCCAGCAGCTTAGAAGGGGGTAGGACTGAAGCTTTCTTT. Encoded protein: CASSLEGGRTEAFF.

V usage is TRBV28 and J usage is TRBJ2-1; D gene unclear. Germline V CDR1 and CDR2: MDHEN, SYDVKM. The CDR3 is made up of 12 amino acids. Trimming pared 5 bases from V and 3 bases from J, leaving 5 bases between. The CDR3 protein is CASSPLYNEQFF. The CDR3 DNA follows: TGTGCCAGCAGTCCCCTCTACAATGAGCAGTTCTTC.

This clone was seen only once. This chain uses TRBV9 with TRBJ2-5, with 11 bases that match TRBD2. Germline lookup yields CDR1 SGDLS and CDR2 YYNGEE. Trimming removed 0 bases from V and 5 bases from J; junction bases left unmatched: 0. This CDR3 spans 14 amino acids. The CDR3, as DNA: TGTGCCAGCAGCGTAGGGACTAGCGGGGAGACCCAGTACTTC. It is translated as CASSVGTSGETQYF.

J is TRBJ2-1 and V is TRBV12-5, with TRBD2 matching 8 bases. Germline assignment: CDR1 LGHNT and CDR2 FRNRAP. This CDR3 is 17 amino acids long. V lost 3 bases, J lost 6 bases, and 13 bases stayed unmatched. In DNA, the CDR3 is TGTGCTAGTGGTTTACCGGGCTCCGGGGGGGGGCCCAATGAGCAGTTCTTC. It specifies CASGLPGSGGGPNEQFF.

The V gene is TRBV27, the J gene TRBJ2-2; 9 nucleotides align to TRBD2. Trimming at V came to 6 bases and at J to 4 bases, leaving 15 bases not matched to a gene. From germline, CDR1 is MNHEY and CDR2 SMNVEV (reference sequence). This CDR3 is 18 amino acids long. CDR3 sequence: CASRRTSAGGITTGELFF. As DNA, the CDR3 is TGTGCCAGCAGACGAACATCAGCGGGGGGCATAACCACCGGGGAGCTGTTTTTT.

V usage is TRBV5-4 and J usage is TRBJ1-2; D unclear. The CDR3 loop spans 13 amino acids. Per the germline V gene, CDR1 is SGHNT and CDR2 is YYREEE (reference sequence). Trimming removed 4 bases from V and 4 bases from J, with 11 bases in between. The CDR3 loop is CASSPPGSYGYTF. In DNA, the CDR3 is TGTGCCAGCAGCCCCCCAGGTTCCTATGGCTACACCTTC.